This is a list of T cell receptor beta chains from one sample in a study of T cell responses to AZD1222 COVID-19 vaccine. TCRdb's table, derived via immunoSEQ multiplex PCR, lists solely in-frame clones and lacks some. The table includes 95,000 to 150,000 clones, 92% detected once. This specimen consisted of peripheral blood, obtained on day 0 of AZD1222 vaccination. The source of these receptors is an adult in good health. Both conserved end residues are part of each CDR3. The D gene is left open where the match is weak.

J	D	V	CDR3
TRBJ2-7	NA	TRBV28	CASSFTGPPYEQYF
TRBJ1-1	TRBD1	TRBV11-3	CASSLTGALHTEAFF
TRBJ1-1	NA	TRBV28	CASSFNQGMNTEAFF
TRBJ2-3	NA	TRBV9	CASSVGEGGSTDTQYF
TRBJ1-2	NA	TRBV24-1	CATSAAGTYGYTF
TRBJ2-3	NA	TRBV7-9	CASSHVPGHRRGTDTQYF
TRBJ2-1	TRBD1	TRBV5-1	CASSLWPQGDEQFF
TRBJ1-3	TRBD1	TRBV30	CAWANRGNTIYF
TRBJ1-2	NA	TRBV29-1	CSAEGIYGYTF
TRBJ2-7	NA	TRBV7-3	CASSSKGVGRPELEQYF
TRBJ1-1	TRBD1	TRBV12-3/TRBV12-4	CASRYGTGVWTFF
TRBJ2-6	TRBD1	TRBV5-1	CASSLVPGQASGANVLTF
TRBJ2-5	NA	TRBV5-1	CASSPSIGGQETQYF
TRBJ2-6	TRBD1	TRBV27	CASSLRTGGFGANVLTF
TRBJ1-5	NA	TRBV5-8	CASSLGRFNRYNQPQHF
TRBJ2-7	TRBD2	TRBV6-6	CASSLASSGSSYEQYF
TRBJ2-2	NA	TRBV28	CASSPPGTGELFF
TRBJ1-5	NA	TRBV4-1	CASSQGVASGNQPQHF
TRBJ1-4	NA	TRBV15	CATSKHREFEEKLFF
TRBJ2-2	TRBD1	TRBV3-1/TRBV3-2	CASSQKGATGELFF
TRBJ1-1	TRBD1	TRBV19	CASSTLGTVNTEAFF
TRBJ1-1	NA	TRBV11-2	CASSLQAMNTEAFF
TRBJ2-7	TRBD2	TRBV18	CASSPQGPGLADEQYF
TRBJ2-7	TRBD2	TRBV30	CAWDLAGTYEQYF
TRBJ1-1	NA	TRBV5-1	CASSFLGTEAFF
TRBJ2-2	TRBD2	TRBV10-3	CAIRPGGSNTGELFF
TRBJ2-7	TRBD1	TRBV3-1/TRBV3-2	CASSLRDRGSYEQYF
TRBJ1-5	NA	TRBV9	CASSPSGGRGANQPQHF
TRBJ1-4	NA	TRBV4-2	CASSQDWGNEKLFF
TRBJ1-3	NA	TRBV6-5	CASSSTATSGNTIYF
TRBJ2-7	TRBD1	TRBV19	CASSEGTGRYF
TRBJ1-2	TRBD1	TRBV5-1	CASSAADRGYGYTF
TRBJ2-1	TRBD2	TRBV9	CASSVTSGFPQEQFF
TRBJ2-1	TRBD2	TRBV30	CAWDVTSGRAGEQFF
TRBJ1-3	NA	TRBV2	CASSARGSGNTIYF
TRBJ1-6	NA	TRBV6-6	CASSHPYGDGRSAYSPLHF
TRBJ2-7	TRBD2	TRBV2	CASRPGLAGTEQYF
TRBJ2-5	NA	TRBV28	CASSLITGLEQETQYF
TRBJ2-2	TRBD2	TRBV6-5	CASLEREGYTGELFF
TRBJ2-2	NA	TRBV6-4	CASRGGTGELFF